This T cell receptor beta chain was sequenced in a study of T cell repertoires in cytomegalovirus infection. Study-wide background: Well-studied HLA-B-restricted CMV epitopes were used in the study alongside recently identified HLA-C-restricted ones. Carrying CMV and the relevant HLA type showed in public TCR beta signatures. Overall study findings and caveats: Public TCR beta family frequency separated CMV-and-HLA carriers, including in an independent cohort. HLA-C-restricted TCR beta clonotypes specific for CMV led the ex vivo response.

Each CDR3 protein gets one entry after TCRdb re-called the reads with MiXCR. The sample consists of about 330,000 distinct CDR3 sequences, nearly 35% of them appearing once. About this clonotype itself: Its antigen remains unknown.

The source material was cultured PBMCs, sampled from culture after CMV antigen stimulation. This receptor was obtained from a human donor in good health (CMV status not recorded). Some clones in this sample may be carry-over from other donors' samples.

CDR3 in DNA: TGCAGCGTTGACCGAATGGGGAATGAGCAGTTCTTC. This sequence encodes CSVDRMGNEQFF. This chain uses TRBV29-1 with TRBJ2-1, with D uncertain. V lost 3 bases, J lost 7 bases, and 10 bases lay in between. The CDR3 is made up of 12 amino acids. Germline CDR1 and CDR2: SQVTM and ANQGSEA.